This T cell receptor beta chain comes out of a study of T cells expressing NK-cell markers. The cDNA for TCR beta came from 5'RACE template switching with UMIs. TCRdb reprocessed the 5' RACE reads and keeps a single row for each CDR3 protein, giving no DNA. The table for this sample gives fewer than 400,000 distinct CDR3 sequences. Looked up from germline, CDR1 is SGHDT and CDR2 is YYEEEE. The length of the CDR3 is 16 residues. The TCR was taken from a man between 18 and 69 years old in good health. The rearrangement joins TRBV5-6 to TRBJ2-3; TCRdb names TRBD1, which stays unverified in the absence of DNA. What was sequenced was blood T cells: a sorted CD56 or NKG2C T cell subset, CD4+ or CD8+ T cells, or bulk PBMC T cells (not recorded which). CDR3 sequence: CASSLGEDGGTDTQYF.